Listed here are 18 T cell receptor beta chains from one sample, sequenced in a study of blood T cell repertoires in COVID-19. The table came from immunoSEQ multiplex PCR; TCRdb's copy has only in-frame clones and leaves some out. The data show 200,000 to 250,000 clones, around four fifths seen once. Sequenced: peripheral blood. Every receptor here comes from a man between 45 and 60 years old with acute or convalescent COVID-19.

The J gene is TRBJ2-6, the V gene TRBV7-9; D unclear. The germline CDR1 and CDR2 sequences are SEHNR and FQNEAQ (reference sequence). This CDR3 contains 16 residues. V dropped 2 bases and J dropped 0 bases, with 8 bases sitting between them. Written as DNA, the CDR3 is TGTGCCAGCAGCTTAATGGGCCTCTCTGGGGCCAACGTCCTGACTTTC. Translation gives CASSLMGLSGANVLTF.

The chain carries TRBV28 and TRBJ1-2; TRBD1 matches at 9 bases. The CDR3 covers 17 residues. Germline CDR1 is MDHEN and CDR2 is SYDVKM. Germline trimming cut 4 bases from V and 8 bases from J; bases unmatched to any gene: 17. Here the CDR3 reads CASSWAGTGKGVEGYTF. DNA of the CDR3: TGTGCCAGCAGTTGGGCCGGGACAGGGAAAGGGGTTGAGGGCTACACCTTC.

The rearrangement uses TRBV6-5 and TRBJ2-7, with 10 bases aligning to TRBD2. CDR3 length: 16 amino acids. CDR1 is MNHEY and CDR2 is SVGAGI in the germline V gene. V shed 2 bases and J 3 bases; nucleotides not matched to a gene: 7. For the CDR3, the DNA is TGTGCCAGCAGTTACACCCTCCTAGCGGGAGACTACGAGCAGTACTTC. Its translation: CASSYTLLAGDYEQYF.

The CDR3 sequence: CASSIEGVTSPLHF. CDR3 DNA: TGTGCCAGTAGTATTGAAGGGGTTACTTCACCCCTCCACTTT. The V gene is TRBV19, the J gene TRBJ1-6; a weak D match, TRBD1 (5 bases). The CDR3 covers 14 residues. Per the germline V gene, CDR1 is LNHDA and CDR2 is SQIVND (reference sequence). Between the trimmed V and J ends, which lost 3 bases and 9 bases, there was a span of 12 bases.

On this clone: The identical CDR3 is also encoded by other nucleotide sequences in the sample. This CDR3 reads CASSAGQGAEAFF. Written as DNA, the CDR3 is TGTGCCAGCAGCGCAGGACAGGGAGCTGAAGCTTTCTTT. The rearrangement joins TRBV9 to TRBJ1-1, with 8 bases matching TRBD1. The CDR3 is 13 residues long. V lost 3 bases to trimming and J lost 6 bases; unmatched junction nucleotides: 4. Germline CDR1 SGDLS, CDR2 YYNGEE.

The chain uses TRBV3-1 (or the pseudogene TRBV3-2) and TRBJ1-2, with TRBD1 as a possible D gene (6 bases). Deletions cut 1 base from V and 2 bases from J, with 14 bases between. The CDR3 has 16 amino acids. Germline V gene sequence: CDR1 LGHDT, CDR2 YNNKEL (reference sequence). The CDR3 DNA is TGTGCCAGCAGCCAAGGGCCGCAGGGGCTGAACTATGGCTACACCTTC. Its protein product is CASSQGPQGLNYGYTF.

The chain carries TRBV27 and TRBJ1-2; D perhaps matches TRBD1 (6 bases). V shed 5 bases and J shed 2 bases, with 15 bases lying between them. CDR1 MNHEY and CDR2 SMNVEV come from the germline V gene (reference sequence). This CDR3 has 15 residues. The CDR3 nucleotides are TGTGCCAGCAGTGCCGTGACAGGAAACAACTATGGCTACACCTTC. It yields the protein CASSAVTGNNYGYTF.

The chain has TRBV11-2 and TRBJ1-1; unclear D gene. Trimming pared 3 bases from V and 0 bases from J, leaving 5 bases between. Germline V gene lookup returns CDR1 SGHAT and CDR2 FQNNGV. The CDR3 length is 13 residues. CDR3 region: CASSFQVNTEAFF. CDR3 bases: TGTGCCAGCAGCTTCCAGGTGAACACTGAAGCTTTCTTT.

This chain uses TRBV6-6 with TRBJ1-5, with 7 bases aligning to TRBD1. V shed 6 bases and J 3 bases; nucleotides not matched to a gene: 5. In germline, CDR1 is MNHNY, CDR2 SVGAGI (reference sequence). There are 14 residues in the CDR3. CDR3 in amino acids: CASSQQGTNQPQHF. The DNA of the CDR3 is TGTGCCAGCAGCCAACAGGGGACCAATCAGCCCCAGCATTTT.

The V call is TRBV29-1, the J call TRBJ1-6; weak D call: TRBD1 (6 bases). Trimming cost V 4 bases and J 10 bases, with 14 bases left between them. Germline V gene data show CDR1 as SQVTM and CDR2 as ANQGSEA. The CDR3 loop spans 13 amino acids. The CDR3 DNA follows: TGCAGCGTTGCCACAGGGATAGACTCACCCCTCCACTTT. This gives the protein CSVATGIDSPLHF. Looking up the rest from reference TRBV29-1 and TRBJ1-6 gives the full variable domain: SAVISQKPSRDICQRGTSLTIQCQVDSQVTMMFWYRQQPGQSLTLIATANQGSEATYESGFVIDKFPISRPNLTFSTLTVSNMSPEDSSIYLCSVATGIDSPLHFGNGTRLTVT.

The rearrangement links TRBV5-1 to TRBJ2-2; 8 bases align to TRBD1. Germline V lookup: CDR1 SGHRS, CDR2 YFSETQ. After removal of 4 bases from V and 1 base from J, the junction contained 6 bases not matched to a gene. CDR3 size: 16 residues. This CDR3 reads CASSGAGTGNTGELFF. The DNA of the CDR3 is TGCGCCAGCAGCGGCGCCGGGACAGGGAACACCGGGGAGCTGTTTTTT.

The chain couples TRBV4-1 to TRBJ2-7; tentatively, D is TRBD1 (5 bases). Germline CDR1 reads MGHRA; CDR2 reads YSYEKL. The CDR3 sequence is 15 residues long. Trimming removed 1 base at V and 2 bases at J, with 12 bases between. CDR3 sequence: CASSQVQGPTYEQYF. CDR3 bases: TGCGCCAGCAGCCAAGTTCAGGGCCCCACCTACGAGCAGTACTTC.

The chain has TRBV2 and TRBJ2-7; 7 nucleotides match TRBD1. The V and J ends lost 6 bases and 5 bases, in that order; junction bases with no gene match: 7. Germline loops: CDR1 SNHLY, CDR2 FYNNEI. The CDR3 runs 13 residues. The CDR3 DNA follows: TGTGCCAGCAGGACAGGGATATCGGACGAGCAGTACTTC. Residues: CASRTGISDEQYF.

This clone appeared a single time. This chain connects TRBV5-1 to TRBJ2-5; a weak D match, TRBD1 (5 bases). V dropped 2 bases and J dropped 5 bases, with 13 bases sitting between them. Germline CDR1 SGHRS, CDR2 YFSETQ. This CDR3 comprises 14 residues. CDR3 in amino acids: CASSFTPGMETQYF. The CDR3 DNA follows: TGCGCCAGCAGCTTTACTCCAGGGATGGAGACCCAGTACTTC.

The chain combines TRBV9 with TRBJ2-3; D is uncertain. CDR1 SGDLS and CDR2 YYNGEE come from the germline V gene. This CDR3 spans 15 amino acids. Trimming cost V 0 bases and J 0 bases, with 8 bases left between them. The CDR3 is CASSVAAVSTDTQYF. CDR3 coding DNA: TGTGCCAGCAGCGTAGCGGCGGTGAGCACAGATACGCAGTATTTT. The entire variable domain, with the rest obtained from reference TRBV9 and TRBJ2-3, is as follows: DSGVTQTPKHLITATGQRVTLRCSPRSGDLSVYWYQQSLDQGLQFLIQYYNGEERAKGNILERFSAQQFPDLHSELNLSSLELGDSALYFCASSVAAVSTDTQYFGPGTRLTVL.

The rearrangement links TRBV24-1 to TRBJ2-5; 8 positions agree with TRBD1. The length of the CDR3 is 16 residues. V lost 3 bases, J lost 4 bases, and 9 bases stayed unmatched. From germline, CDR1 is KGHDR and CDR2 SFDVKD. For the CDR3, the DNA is TGTGCCACCAGTGATGCACCATCAGGGGGCCGAGAGACCCAGTACTTC. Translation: CATSDAPSGGRETQYF.

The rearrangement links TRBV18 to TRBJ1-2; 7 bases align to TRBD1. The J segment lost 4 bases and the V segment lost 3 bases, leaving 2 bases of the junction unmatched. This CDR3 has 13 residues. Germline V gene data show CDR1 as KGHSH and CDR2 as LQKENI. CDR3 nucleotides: TGTGCCAGCTCACCGACAGGGCCCTATGGCTACACCTTC. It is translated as CASSPTGPYGYTF. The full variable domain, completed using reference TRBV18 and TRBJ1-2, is NAGVMQNPRHLVRRRGQEARLRCSPMKGHSHVYWYRQLPEEGLKFMVYLQKENIIDESGMPKERFSAEFPKEGPSILRIQQVVRGDSAAYFCASSPTGPYGYTFGSGTRLTVV.

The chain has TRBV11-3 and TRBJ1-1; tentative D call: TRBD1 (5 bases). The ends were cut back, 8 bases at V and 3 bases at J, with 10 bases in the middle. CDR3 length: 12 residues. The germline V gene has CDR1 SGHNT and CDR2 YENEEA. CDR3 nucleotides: TGTGCCAGCGGGGGGGAGTACACTGAAGCTTTCTTT. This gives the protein CASGGEYTEAFF.